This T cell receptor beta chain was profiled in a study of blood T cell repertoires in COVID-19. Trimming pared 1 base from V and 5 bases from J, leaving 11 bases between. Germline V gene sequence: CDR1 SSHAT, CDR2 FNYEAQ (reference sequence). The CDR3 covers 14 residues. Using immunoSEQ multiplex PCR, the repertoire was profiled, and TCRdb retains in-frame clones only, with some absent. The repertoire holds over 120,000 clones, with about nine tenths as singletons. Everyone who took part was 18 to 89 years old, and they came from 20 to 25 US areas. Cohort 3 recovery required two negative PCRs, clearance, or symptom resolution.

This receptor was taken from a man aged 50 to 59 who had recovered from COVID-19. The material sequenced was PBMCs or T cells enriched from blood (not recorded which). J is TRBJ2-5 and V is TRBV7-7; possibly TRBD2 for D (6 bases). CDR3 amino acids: CASSLEGGRETQYF. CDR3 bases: TGTGCCAGCAGCTTAGAGGGAGGTAGGGAGACCCAGTACTTC.